These 6 T cell receptor beta chains were all obtained from the same sample, sequenced in a study of T cells after posttransplantation cyclophosphamide. Generated by immunoSEQ multiplex PCR, the TCRdb table keeps only in-frame clones and is missing some. This set yields tens of thousands of clones and no singletons; the top ten hold roughly 2.3%. The sample consisted of PBMCs. The receptors derive from a man aged 35 to 55 in good health, CMV-negative, and a related stem cell transplant donor.

This clone was detected ten times or more. V is TRBV10-3 and J is TRBJ1-1; TRBD1 matches at 8 bases. The CDR3 has 13 residues. After removal of 4 bases from V and 6 bases from J, the junction contained 4 bases not matched to a gene. Looked up from germline, CDR1 is ENHRY and CDR2 is SYGVKD. The CDR3 loop is CAISGQGFAEAFF. The CDR3 nucleotides read TGTGCCATCAGTGGACAGGGGTTCGCTGAAGCTTTCTTT.

This clone was picked up many times. This sequence joins TRBV9 and TRBJ2-1; 7 bases map to TRBD2. J lost 1 base, V lost 0 bases, and 7 bases had no gene match. The CDR3 spans 17 residues. The germline gives CDR1 SGDLS, CDR2 YYNGEE. CDR3 DNA: TGTGCCAGCAGCGTAGTCTCTAGCGGACTTTCCTACAATGAGCAGTTCTTC. This gives the protein CASSVVSSGLSYNEQFF.

The genes are TRBV25-1 and TRBJ2-7, with D possibly TRBD2 on 5 matching bases. The CDR3 covers 13 residues. Germline assignment: CDR1 MGHDK and CDR2 SYGVNS. Trimming pared 5 bases from V and 4 bases from J, leaving 12 bases between. In DNA, the CDR3 is TGTGCCAGCAGTCCGGGATATACTTACGAGCAGTACGTC. It specifies CASSPGYTYEQYV.

The CDR3 protein is CASSEARLAWGTDTQYF. Here the CDR3 DNA reads TGTGCCAGCAGTGAAGCTCGACTAGCCTGGGGCACAGATACGCAGTATTTT. This chain uses TRBV2 with TRBJ2-3; 7 bases line up with TRBD2. Germline CDR1 SNHLY, CDR2 FYNNEI. This CDR3 is built from 17 residues. J was trimmed by 1 base and V by 0 bases; bases with no gene match: 7. The variable domain in full, completed from reference TRBV2 and TRBJ2-3, reads EPEVTQTPSHQVTQMGQEVILRCVPISNHLYFYWYRQILGQKVEFLVSFYNNEISEKSEIFDDQFSVERPDGSNFTLKIRSTKLEDSAMYFCASSEARLAWGTDTQYFGPGTRLTVL.

This clone was counted ten times or more. CDR3 sequence (DNA): TGTGCCAGCAGCTTACAGGGTGAAAACTATGGCTACACCTTC. Protein product: CASSLQGENYGYTF. This chain links TRBV7-9 with TRBJ1-2, with D maybe TRBD1 (5 bases). CDR1 and CDR2 from the germline V gene are SEHNR and FQNEAQ (reference sequence). The V end lost 2 bases, the J end lost 2 bases, and 9 bases lay between the germline ends. The CDR3 has 14 amino acids. The full variable domain, its missing parts supplied by reference TRBV7-9 and TRBJ1-2, is DTGVSQNPRHKITKRGQNVTFRCDPISEHNRLYWYRQTLGQGPEFLTYFQNEAQLEKSRLLSDRFSAERPKGSFSTLEIQRTEQGDSAMYLCASSLQGENYGYTFGSGTRLTVV.

In this sample, this clone turned up a few times. V is TRBV28 and J is TRBJ2-5; 16 nucleotides agree with TRBD2. The V gene's germline CDR1 is MDHEN and CDR2 SYDVKM. Trimming cost V 2 bases and J 1 base; bases outside gene matches: 10. The CDR3 runs to 20 residues. Here the CDR3 reads CASSLGFGTSGRAGQETQYF. The CDR3 DNA follows: TGTGCCAGCAGTTTAGGGTTCGGGACTAGCGGGAGGGCGGGCCAAGAGACCCAGTACTTC.